What follows describes a single T cell receptor beta chain. The antigen remains unidentified. Sequenced by immunoSEQ multiplex PCR; TCRdb stores in-frame clones only, minus some. The sample holds tens of thousands of clones; 90% are singletons and the top ten take about 5%. This sample is drawn from a study of T cell responses to AZD1222 COVID-19 vaccine. Notes on the study in general: Reportedly, nearly half of unique spike TCRs recognized epitopes outside B.1.351/B.1.1.7 mutations. Among the donors, most were white British and more were female, and clonal diversity was possibly underestimated. It was only after the peak T cell response that any repertoires were sampled.

Germline V lookup: CDR1 KGHSH, CDR2 LQKENI. The V gene end was trimmed by 6 bases and the J gene end by 8 bases; junction bases not matched to a gene: 4. The CDR3 contains 13 residues. This sequence joins TRBV18 and TRBJ1-2; 12 nucleotides line up with TRBD1. This receptor was obtained from an adult who received the AZD1222 COVID-19 vaccine. Sequencing used peripheral blood, obtained 28 days after the second AZD1222 dose. Written as DNA, the CDR3 is TGTGCCAGCTCGACGGGACAGGGGGCGGGCTACACCTTC. This gives the protein CASSTGQGAGYTF.